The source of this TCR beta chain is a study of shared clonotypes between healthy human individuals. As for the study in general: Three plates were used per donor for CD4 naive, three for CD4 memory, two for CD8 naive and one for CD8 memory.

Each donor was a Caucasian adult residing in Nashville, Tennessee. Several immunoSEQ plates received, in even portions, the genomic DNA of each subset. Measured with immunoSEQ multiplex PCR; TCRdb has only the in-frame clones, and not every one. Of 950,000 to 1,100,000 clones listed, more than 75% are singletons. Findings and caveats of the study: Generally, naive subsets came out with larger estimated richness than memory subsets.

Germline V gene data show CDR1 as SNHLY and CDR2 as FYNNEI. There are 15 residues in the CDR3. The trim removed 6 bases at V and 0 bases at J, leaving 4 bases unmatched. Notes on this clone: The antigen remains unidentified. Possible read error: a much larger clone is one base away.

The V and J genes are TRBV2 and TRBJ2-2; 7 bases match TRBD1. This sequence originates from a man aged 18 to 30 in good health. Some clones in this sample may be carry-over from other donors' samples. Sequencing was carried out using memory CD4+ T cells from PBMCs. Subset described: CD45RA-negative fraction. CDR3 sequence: CASRPGTANTGELFF. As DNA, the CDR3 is TGTGCCAGCAGACCCGGGACAGCGAACACCGGGGAGCTGTTTTTT.